Sequencing of this T cell receptor (beta chain) was carried out in a study of a mutant IDH1 vaccine in newly diagnosed glioma (dated by TCRdb to about 2021). With regard to the full study: Patients received eight vaccinations in weeks 1, 3, 5, 7, 11, 15, 19 and 23, corresponding to visits V03 through V10. Vaccination started 4-6 weeks after radiotherapy alone, or was given together with temozolomide cycles in the groups whose treatment included chemotherapy. The approximately 33 treated patients were approximately 60% male and roughly 40% female, with a mean age of around 40 years. Before enrollment, patients had received standard therapy of radiotherapy alone, temozolomide alone, or radiochemotherapy with temozolomide; most received the combination. Peripheral blood was drawn at six visits: V03 (baseline), V05, V07, V10, V12 and V13. For exploratory analyses, around 23 treated patients had longitudinal TCRB deep sequencing done wherever samples were available.

The sample's time point label, in plain terms: week 23, last vaccination. Each vaccine dose, consisting of 300 ug of a 20-mer mutant IDH1 peptide in Montanide, was administered subcutaneously with topical imiquimod. The donors had newly diagnosed IDH1-mutant astrocytomas of WHO grade 3 or 4 that showed loss of nuclear ATRX. The samples were drawn from NOA16, a multicentre, single-arm, open-label phase I trial in Germany that tested a mutant IDH1 peptide vaccine in humans for the first time. The DNeasy Blood and Tissue Kit was used to extract genomic DNA from EDTA blood for TCRB sequencing. The library was prepared using the immunoSEQ multiplex PCR assay. Rearranged TCR beta chain sequences were amplified using the hsTCRB Kit according to the manufacturer's protocol. An Illumina MiSeq was used to sequence the TCRB libraries. The authors' pipeline ran thus. Demultiplexing, trimming and gene mapping were performed with the kit vendor's proprietary platform. TCRdb retrieved this table from immuneACCESS and kept in-frame rearrangements only. Not all clones are present; in checked studies, unresolved V genes account for under half, and no reason is known for the remainder. That table is the source of V, J and clone size, and D and trimming were worked out from the DNA. This sample lists tens of thousands of clones; around 90% were detected once. The top ten clones comprise 3% to 4.5% of the sample.

The paper's findings and limits, for the study overall: The authors stated that sample limitations prevented analyses of patient blood samples from being reproduced. Vaccine-induced immune responses across multiple MHC alleles were detected in about 92% of patients. PBMC samples for TCRB deep sequencing were selected based on availability. No apparent relationship was observed between pseudoprogression and alterations in the top peripheral T cell clonotypes detected by TCRB sequencing.

Including cysteine and phenylalanine, the CDR3 has 13 amino acids. Only the CDR3 part of the read is kept: 39 bases, read in frame from the first base. From a lookup of the germline V gene, CDR1 and CDR2 are SGHRS and YFSETQ. The trim is 4 bases for V and 3 bases for J, with a gap of 11 bases between the germline ends. A word on this clone: Its antigen remains unidentified. No much larger clonotype is one base removed from it; base qualities were not supplied.

In this chain, TRBV5-1 is recombined with TRBJ2-7, with TRBD2 perhaps the D gene, on 5 matching bases. The sample was PBMCs, taken from a glioma patient whose treatment included an IDH1 peptide vaccine. This TCR was sampled from a man between 50 and 59 years old with glioma. The CDR3 region reads CASSPSGVYEQYF. In nucleotides, the sequence is TGCGCCAGCAGCCCCTCCGGGGTCTACGAGCAGTACTTC.